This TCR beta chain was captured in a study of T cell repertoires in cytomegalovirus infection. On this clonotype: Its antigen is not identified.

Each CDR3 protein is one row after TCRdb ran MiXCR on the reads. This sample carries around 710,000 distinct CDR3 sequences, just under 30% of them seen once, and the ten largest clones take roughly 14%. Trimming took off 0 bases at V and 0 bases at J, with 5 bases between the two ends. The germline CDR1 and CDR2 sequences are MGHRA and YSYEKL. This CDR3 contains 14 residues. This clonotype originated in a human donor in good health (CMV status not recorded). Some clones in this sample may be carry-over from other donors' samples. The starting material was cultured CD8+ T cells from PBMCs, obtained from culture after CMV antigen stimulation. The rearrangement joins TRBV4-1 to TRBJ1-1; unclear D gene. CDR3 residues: CASSQESLNTEAFF. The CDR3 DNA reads TGCGCCAGCAGCCAAGAAAGTCTGAACACTGAAGCTTTCTTT.